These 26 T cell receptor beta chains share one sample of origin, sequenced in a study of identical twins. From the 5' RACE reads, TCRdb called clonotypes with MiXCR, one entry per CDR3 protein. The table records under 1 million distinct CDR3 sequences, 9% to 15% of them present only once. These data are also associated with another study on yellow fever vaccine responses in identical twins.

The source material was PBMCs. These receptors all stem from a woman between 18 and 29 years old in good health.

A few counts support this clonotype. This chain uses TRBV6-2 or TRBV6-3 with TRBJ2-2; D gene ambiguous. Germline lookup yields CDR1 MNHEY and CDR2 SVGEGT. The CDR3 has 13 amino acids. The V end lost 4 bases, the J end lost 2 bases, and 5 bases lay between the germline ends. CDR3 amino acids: CASSWPNTGELFF. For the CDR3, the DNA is TGTGCCAGCAGTTGGCCAAACACCGGGGAGCTGTTTTTT.

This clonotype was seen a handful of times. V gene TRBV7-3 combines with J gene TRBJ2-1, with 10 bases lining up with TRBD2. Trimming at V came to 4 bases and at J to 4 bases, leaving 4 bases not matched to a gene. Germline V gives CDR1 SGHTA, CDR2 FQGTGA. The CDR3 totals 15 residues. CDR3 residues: CASSYEAGGYNEQFF. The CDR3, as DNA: TGTGCCAGCAGCTACGAAGCGGGAGGGTACAATGAGCAGTTCTTC.

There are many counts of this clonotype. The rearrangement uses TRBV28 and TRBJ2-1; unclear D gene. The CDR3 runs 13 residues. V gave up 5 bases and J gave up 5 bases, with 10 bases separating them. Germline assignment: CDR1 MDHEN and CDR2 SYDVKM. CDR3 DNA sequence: TGTGCCAGCAGTCAAATACATAACAATGAGCAGTTCTTC. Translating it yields CASSQIHNNEQFF. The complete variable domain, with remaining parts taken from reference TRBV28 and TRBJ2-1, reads DVKVTQSSRYLVKRTGEKVFLECVQDMDHENMFWYRQDPGLGLRLIYFSYDVKMKEKGDIPEGYSVSREKKERFSLILESASTNQTSMYLCASSQIHNNEQFFGPGTRLTVL.

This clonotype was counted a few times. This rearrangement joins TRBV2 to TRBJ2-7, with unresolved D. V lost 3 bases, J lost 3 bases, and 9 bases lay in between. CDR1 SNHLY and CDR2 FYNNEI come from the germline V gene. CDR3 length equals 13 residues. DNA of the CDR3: TGTGCCAGCAGTGAGGACCGGATCTACGAGCAGTACGTC. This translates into CASSEDRIYEQYV.

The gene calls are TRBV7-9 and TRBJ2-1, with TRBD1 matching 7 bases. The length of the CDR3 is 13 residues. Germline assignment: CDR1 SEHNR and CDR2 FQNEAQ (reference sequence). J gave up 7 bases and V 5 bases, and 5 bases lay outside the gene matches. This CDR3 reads CASSPGQPNEQFF. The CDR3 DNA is TGTGCCAGCAGCCCGGGACAGCCTAATGAGCAGTTCTTC.

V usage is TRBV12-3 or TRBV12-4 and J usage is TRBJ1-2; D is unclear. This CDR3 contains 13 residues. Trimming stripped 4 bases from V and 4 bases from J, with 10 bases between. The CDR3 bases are TGTGCCAGCAGTTCGGGAATCGGCTATGGCTACACCTTC. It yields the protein CASSSGIGYGYTF.

The DNA of the CDR3 is TGCAGCGTTGAATTGGGACAGGGGTTTTCAAATACGCAGTATTTT. It yields the protein CSVELGQGFSNTQYF. This sequence joins TRBV29-1 and TRBJ2-3; 10 bases line up with TRBD1. Looked up from germline, CDR1 is SQVTM and CDR2 is ANQGSEA. This CDR3 spans 15 amino acids. The V segment lost 2 bases and the J segment 7 bases; nucleotides outside the gene matches: 9.

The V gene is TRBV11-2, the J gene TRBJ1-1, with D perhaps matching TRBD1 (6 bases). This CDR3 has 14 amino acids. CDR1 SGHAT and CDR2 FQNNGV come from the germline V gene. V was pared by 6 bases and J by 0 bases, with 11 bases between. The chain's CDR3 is CASRPGDLNTEAFF. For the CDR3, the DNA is TGTGCCAGCAGACCAGGGGATTTGAACACTGAAGCTTTCTTT.

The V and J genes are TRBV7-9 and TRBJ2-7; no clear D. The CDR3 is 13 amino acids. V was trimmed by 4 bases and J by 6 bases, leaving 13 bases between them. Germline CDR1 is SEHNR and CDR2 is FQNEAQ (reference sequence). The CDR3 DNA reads TGTGCCAGCAGCTCCCCGGATTCGGGCGAGCAGTACTTC. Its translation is CASSSPDSGEQYF.

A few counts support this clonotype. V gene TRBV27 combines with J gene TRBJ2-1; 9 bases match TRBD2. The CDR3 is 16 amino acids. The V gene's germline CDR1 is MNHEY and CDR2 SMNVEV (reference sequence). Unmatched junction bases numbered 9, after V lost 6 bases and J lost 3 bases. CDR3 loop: CASSTPGLAIYNEQFF. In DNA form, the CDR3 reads TGTGCCAGCAGCACGCCGGGACTAGCAATCTACAATGAGCAGTTCTTC.

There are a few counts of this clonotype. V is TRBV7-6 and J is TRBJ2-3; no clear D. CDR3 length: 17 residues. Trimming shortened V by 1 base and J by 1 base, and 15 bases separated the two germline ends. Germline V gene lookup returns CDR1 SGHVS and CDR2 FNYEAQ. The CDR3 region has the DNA TGTGCCAGCAGCTTAGAATATAGCAGGTTGGGCACAGATACGCAGTATTTT. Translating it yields CASSLEYSRLGTDTQYF.

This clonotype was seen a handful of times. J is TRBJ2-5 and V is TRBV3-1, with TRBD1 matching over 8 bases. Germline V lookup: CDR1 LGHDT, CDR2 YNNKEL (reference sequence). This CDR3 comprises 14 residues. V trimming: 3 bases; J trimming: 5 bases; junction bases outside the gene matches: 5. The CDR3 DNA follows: TGTGCCAGCAGCCATGACCAGGGGGCGGAGACCCAGTACTTC. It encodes CASSHDQGAETQYF.

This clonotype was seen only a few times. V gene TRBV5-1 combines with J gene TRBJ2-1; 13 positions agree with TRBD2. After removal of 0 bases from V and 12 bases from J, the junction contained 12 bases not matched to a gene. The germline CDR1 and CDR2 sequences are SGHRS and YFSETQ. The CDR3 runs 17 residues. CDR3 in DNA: TGCGCCAGCAGCTTGGTATATGAAGGGACTAGCGGGAACGCGCAGTTCTTC. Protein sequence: CASSLVYEGTSGNAQFF. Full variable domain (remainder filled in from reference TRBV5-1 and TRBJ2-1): KAGVTQTPRYLIKTRGQQVTLSCSPISGHRSVSWYQQTPGQGLQFLFEYFSETQRNKGNFPGRFSGRQFSNSRSEMNVSTLELGDSALYLCASSLVYEGTSGNAQFFGPGTRLTVL.

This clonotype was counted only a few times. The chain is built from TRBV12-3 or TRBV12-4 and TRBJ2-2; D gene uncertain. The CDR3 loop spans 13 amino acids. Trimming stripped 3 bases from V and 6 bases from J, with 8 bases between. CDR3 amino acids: CASSLMSAGELFF. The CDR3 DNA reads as TGTGCCAGCAGTTTGATGTCTGCCGGGGAGCTGTTTTTT.

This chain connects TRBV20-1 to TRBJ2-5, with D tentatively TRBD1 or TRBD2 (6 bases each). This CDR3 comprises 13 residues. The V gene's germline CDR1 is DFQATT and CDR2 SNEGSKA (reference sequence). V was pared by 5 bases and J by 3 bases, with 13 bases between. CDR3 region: CSARGGGEETQYF. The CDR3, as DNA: TGCAGTGCTCGTGGGGGCGGGGAAGAGACCCAGTACTTC.

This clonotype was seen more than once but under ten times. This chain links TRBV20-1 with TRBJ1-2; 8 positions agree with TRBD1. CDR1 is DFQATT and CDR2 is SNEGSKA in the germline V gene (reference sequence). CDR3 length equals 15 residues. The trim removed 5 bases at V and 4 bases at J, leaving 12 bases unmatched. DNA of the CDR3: TGCAGTGCTCCCGCCTCGACAGGGGAAGTCTATGGCTACACCTTC. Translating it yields CSAPASTGEVYGYTF.

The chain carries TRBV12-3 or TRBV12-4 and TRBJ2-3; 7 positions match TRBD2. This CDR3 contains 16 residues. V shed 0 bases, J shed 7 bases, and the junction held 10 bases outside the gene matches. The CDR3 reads CASSLAEAGFSHTQYF. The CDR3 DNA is TGTGCCAGCAGTTTAGCGGAAGCGGGATTCAGTCATACGCAGTATTTT.

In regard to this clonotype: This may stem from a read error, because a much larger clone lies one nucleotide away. The CDR3 nucleotides read TGTGCCAGCAGCCAGGGCGGTTCCGATCAGTACGTC. It codes for CASSQGGSDQYV. The chain uses TRBV7-8 and TRBJ2-7; TRBD1 is a possible D gene (5 bases). V lost 5 bases, J lost 10 bases, and 15 bases lay in between. This CDR3 has 12 amino acids. Germline V gene sequence: CDR1 SGHVS, CDR2 FQNEAQ.

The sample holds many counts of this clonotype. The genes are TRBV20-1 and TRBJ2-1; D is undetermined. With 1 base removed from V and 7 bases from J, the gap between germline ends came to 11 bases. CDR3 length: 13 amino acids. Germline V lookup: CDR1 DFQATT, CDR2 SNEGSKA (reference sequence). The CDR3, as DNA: TGCAGTGCTAGAGGGGTGGGCCAGAATGAGCAGTTCTTC. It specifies CSARGVGQNEQFF.

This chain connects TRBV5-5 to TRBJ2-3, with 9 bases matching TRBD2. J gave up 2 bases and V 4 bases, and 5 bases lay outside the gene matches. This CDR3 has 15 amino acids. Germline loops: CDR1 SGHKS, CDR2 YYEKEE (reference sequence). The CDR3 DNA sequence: TGTGCCAGCAGCGATAGCGGGAGAAACACAGATACGCAGTATTTT. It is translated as CASSDSGRNTDTQYF.

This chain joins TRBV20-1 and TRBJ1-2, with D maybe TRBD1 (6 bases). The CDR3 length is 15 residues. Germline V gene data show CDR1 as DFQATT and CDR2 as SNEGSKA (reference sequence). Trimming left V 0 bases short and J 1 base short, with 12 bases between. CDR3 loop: CSARDGGDLNYGYTF. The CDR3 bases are TGCAGTGCTAGAGATGGGGGCGACCTTAACTATGGCTACACCTTC.

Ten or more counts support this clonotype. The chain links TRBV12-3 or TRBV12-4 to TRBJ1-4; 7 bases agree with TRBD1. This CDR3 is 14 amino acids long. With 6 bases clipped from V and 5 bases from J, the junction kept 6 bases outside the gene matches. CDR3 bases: TGTGCCAGCAGGACAGGGTATGGGAATGAAAAACTGTTTTTT. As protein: CASRTGYGNEKLFF.

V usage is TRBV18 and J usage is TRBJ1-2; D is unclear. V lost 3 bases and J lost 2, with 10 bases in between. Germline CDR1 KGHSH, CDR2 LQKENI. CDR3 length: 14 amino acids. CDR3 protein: CASSPLEVNYGYTF. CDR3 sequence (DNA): TGTGCCAGCTCACCCCTGGAAGTAAACTATGGCTACACCTTC. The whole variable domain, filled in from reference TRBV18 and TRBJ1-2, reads NAGVMQNPRHLVRRRGQEARLRCSPMKGHSHVYWYRQLPEEGLKFMVYLQKENIIDESGMPKERFSAEFPKEGPSILRIQQVVRGDSAAYFCASSPLEVNYGYTFGSGTRLTVV.

The CDR3 spells CASSERGTSGGSTDTQYF. The CDR3 region has the DNA TGTGCCAGCAGTGAACGAGGGACTAGCGGGGGGAGCACAGATACGCAGTATTTT. The chain uses TRBV2 and TRBJ2-3; the match to TRBD2 covers 15 bases. Germline loops: CDR1 SNHLY, CDR2 FYNNEI. CDR3 length equals 18 residues. Trimming took 2 bases from V and 0 from J; bases not matched to a gene: 3.

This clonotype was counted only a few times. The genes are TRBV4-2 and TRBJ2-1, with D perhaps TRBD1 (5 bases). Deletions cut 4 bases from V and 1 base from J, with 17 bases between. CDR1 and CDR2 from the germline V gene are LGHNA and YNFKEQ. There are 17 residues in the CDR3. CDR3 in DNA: TGTGCCAGCAGCCGACGGCCGCCAGGGTTTTCCTACAATGAGCAGTTCTTC. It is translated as CASSRRPPGFSYNEQFF.

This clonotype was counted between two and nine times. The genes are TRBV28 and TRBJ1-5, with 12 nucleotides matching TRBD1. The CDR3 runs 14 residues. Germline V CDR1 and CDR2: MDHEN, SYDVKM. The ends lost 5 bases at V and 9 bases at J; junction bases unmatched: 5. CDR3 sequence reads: CASSGGTGGTPQHF. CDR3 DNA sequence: TGTGCCAGCAGTGGCGGGACAGGGGGCACGCCCCAGCATTTT.